This TCR beta chain derives from a study of tumor and adjacent non-tumor tissue in lung cancer. A modified ARM-PCR protocol with three rounds of nested PCR amplified TCRbeta. TCRdb fed the multiplex PCR reads into MiXCR, producing one record per CDR3 protein. This sample carries 90,000 or so distinct CDR3 sequences, 61% of them seen once, and the ten largest clones take 15%. This clonotype has a single count. The template was RNA from unsorted bulk tissue. This receptor was obtained from a man aged 70-80 years with non-small cell lung cancer. Sequencing used lung tumor tissue.

CDR3 DNA sequence: TGCAGCGCTGAGGACTCCTCGACAGCCCAGTACTTC. Protein sequence: CSAEDSSTAQYF. The chain joins TRBV29-1 to TRBJ2-7; D is tentatively TRBD1 or TRBD2 (5 bases each). This CDR3 region has 12 residues. Germline lookup yields CDR1 SQVTM and CDR2 ANQGSEA. V was cut by 7 bases and J by 10 bases, with 20 bases left in between.